This T cell receptor (beta chain) is from a study of TET2 disruption in CD19-targeted CAR T cells. Treatment indicated: autologous CTL019 cells: CD19 CAR with 4-1BB and CD3 zeta domains. TCR zeta and 4-1BB domains were built into the CD19 CAR. T cells for CTL019 manufacturing were collected from peripheral blood by leukapheresis. On this clone: What it recognizes is unknown. The read comes to an end 3 residues before the CDR3 does, leaving the germline J gene to fill in the end.

Per germline, CDR1 SEHNR and CDR2 FQNEAQ (reference sequence). This CDR3 spans 14 amino acids. Sequenced by immunoSEQ multiplex PCR; TCRdb stores in-frame clones only, minus some. There are 25,000 to 30,000 clones in the sample, with less than 2% held by the top ten. The sequence came from a man aged 70 or older with chronic lymphocytic leukemia. The V and J genes are TRBV7-9 and TRBJ1-2; TRBD1 matches 10 bases. The material sequenced was CD8- CAR+ T cells sorted from cultured blood T cells, taken for CD19 CAR T cell therapy. The sample's subset: CD8-negative CAR-positive T cells from the infusion product. CDR3 amino acids: CASSLFGTGDGYTF. Incomplete CDR3 DNA: TGTGCCAGCAGCTTATTTGGGACAGGGGACGGC.